This is a list of T cell receptor beta chains from one sample in a study of cytomegalovirus exposure and HLA in healthy donors. The protocol was immunoSEQ multiplex PCR, while the TCRdb copy is restricted to in-frame clones and leaves out a portion. The sample consists of about 120,000 clones, 81% of them appearing once. What was sequenced was PBMCs. These TCRs come from a man between 40 and 49 years old in good health and CMV-seronegative. CDR3s include the opening cysteine and the closing phenylalanine or tryptophan. The D gene is left open where the match is weak. Only part of the rows carry a size: once, few, many, or a class if the clone is expanded.

CDR3	DNA	size	V	J	D
CASSLPWTSGTLTDTQYF	TGTGCCAGCAGCTTACCCTGGACTAGCGGGACTCTCACAGATACGCAGTATTTT	NA	TRBV11-2	TRBJ2-3	TRBD2
CASVFGDREAFF	TGTGCCAGCGTCTTCGGGGACAGGGAAGCTTTCTTT	NA	TRBV6-6	TRBJ1-1	TRBD1
CASSPRRTNYGYTF	TGTGCCAGCAGCCCTAGACGGACTAACTATGGCTACACCTTC	NA	TRBV27	TRBJ1-2	NA
CASSLGQGGGYTF	TGTGCCAGCAGCTTGGGACAGGGGGGCGGCTACACCTTC	NA	TRBV7-6	TRBJ1-2	TRBD1
CASSATAAGDEQFF	TGTGCCAGCAGCGCCACAGCGGCCGGGGATGAGCAGTTCTTC	NA	TRBV6-4	TRBJ2-1	NA
CASSITVPYNEQFF	TGTGCCAGCAGCATAACAGTACCCTACAATGAGCAGTTCTTC	NA	TRBV7-8	TRBJ2-1	NA
CASSRLTGGNTQYF	TGTGCCAGCAGCCGTCTGACAGGGGGCAATACGCAGTATTTT	NA	TRBV27	TRBJ2-3	TRBD1
CASSISGGEGTYNEQFF	TGTGCCAGTAGTATAAGCGGGGGGGAGGGAACCTACAATGAGCAGTTCTTC	few	TRBV19	TRBJ2-1	TRBD2
CSVSRTDGNTIYF	TGCAGCGTTTCAAGGACTGATGGAAACACCATATATTTT	NA	TRBV29-1	TRBJ1-3	NA
CASSIERGNQPQHF	TGTGCCAGTAGTATAGAACGGGGTAATCAGCCCCAGCATTTT	NA	TRBV19	TRBJ1-5	NA
CASSPFPGQVYEQYF	TGTGCCAGCTCACCCTTTCCGGGACAGGTTTACGAGCAGTACTTC	NA	TRBV18	TRBJ2-7	TRBD1
CASSLAMRRGIQWDTQYF	TGTGCCAGCAGCTTAGCAATGCGGCGGGGGATACAGTGGGATACGCAGTATTTT	NA	TRBV7-2	TRBJ2-3	TRBD2
CASSPGTGGYEQYF	TGTGCCAGCAGCCCGGGGACAGGGGGCTACGAGCAGTACTTC	NA	TRBV5-4	TRBJ2-7	TRBD1
CSATFGGTQYF	TGCAGTGCTACTTTCGGGGGGACCCAGTACTTC	NA	TRBV20-1	TRBJ2-5	NA
CASSLAKGGGPSTDTQYF	TGTGCCAGCAGCTTGGCCAAGGGAGGCGGCCCCAGCACAGATACGCAGTATTTT	NA	TRBV5-4	TRBJ2-3	NA
CSVGGSSYNEQFF	TGCAGCGTCGGGGGAAGCTCCTACAATGAGCAGTTCTTC	NA	TRBV29-1	TRBJ2-1	NA
CASPARGRRGHEQFF	TGCGCCAGCCCGGCCCGAGGACGTCGCGGGCATGAGCAGTTCTTC	NA	TRBV23-1	TRBJ2-1	NA
CASSERFDSHNSNQPQHF	TGTGCCAGCAGTGAAAGATTCGACAGCCATAATAGCAATCAGCCCCAGCATTTT	once	TRBV28	TRBJ1-5	NA
CASSLEDEKLFF	TGTGCCAGCAGTTTAGAGGATGAAAAACTGTTTTTT	NA	TRBV28	TRBJ1-4	NA
CAWRQGLSRESPLHF	TGTGCCTGGAGACAGGGGCTGAGTAGAGAATCACCCCTCCACTTT	NA	TRBV30	TRBJ1-6	TRBD1
CASSGRDRTTYEQYF	TGTGCCAGCAGTGGCCGGGACAGGACCACCTACGAGCAGTACTTC	NA	TRBV6-1	TRBJ2-7	TRBD1
CASSDGAGLGNEQFF	TGTGCCAGCAGTGACGGAGCGGGGCTTGGGAATGAGCAGTTCTTC	NA	TRBV6-4	TRBJ2-1	TRBD2
CASSQIRGVNTEAFF	TGCGCCAGCAGCCAGATCAGGGGTGTGAACACTGAAGCTTTCTTT	once	TRBV4-3	TRBJ1-1	NA